This TCR beta chain emerged from a study of shared clonotypes between healthy human individuals. Study conclusions and caveats: Non-shared clonotypes were found to have lower generation probabilities than the clonotypes that were shared by all four of the sorted-subset donors.

Samples underwent the assay at deep level. In replicate PCRs of sorted subsets, approximately 200 ng DNA, tens of thousands of T cell genomes, was used. Method: immunoSEQ multiplex PCR; TCRdb's copy keeps in-frame clones and lacks some. The table includes around 2.5 million clones, over 85% detected once. Per germline, CDR1 SGHRS and CDR2 YFSETQ. Trimming left V 0 bases short and J 6 bases short, with 13 bases between. The CDR3 contains 14 residues. In the case of this clone: The antigen is not known.

Specimen: naive CD4+ T cells from PBMCs. This sample's subset: CD45RA+ positively selected. The clonotype was recovered from a man aged 18 to 29 in good health. Some clones in this sample may be carry-over from other donors' samples. The rearrangement joins TRBV5-1 to TRBJ2-7; maybe TRBD1 (6 bases). The CDR3 region has the DNA TGCGCCAGCAGCTTGGGACAGGAGGATGGCGAGCAGTACTTC. Translating it yields CASSLGQEDGEQYF.